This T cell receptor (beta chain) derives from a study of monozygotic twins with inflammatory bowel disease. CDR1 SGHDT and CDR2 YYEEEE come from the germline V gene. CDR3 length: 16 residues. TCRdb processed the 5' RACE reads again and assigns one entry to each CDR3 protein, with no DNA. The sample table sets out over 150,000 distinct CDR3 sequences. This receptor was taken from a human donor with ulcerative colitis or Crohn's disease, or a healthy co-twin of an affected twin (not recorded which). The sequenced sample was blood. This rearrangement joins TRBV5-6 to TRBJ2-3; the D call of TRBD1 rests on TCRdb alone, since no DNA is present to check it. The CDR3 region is CASSFRDTGYTDTQYF.